These 22 T cell receptor beta chains came from one sample sequenced in a study of T-cell reconstitution after alpha-beta-depleted transplantation in children. Molecular barcoding with unique molecular identifiers was used for the TCRbeta library. TCRdb reprocessed the PCR reads with MiXCR, giving one entry per CDR3 protein. This table has roughly 300,000 distinct CDR3 sequences, roughly 11% appearing once. Sequencing was performed on peripheral blood, taken 180 days after TCRalphabeta/CD19-depleted stem cell transplant. The receptors were sampled from a male patient between 2 and 15 years old who had a stem cell transplant for chronic granulomatous disease, so the T cells may come from the graft donor.

This clonotype has a count of ten or more. This CDR3 reads CASRKAGGPGNEQFF. CDR3 bases: TGCGCCAGCAGAAAAGCGGGAGGCCCTGGGAATGAGCAGTTCTTC. This chain uses TRBV5-1 with TRBJ2-1, with 9 bases fitting TRBD2. V gave up 5 bases and J gave up 7 bases; unmatched junction bases: 10. The CDR3 contains 15 residues. The germline CDR1 and CDR2 sequences are SGHRS and YFSETQ.

This clonotype has a count of ten or more. The chain has TRBV19 and TRBJ2-1, with D perhaps assigned TRBD1 or TRBD2 (6 bases each). The CDR3 extends over 15 amino acids. The germline V and J ends were trimmed by 2 bases and 2 bases, with 10 bases remaining between them. The germline CDR1 and CDR2 sequences are LNHDA and SQIVND (reference sequence). The CDR3 sequence: CASSILGGPYNEQFF. CDR3 DNA sequence: TGTGCCAGTAGTATATTGGGGGGCCCCTACAATGAGCAGTTCTTC.

This clonotype showed up just a few times. The chain uses TRBV5-1 and TRBJ2-3, with 11 nucleotides matching TRBD2. The CDR3 spans 16 residues. V trimming: 4 bases; J trimming: 1 base; junction bases outside the gene matches: 5. The germline V gene has CDR1 SGHRS and CDR2 YFSETQ. The CDR3 protein is CASSHILAGGTDTQYF. The DNA of the CDR3 is TGCGCCAGCAGCCACATACTAGCGGGAGGCACAGATACGCAGTATTTT.

This clonotype was observed at least ten times. This sequence joins TRBV20-1 and TRBJ2-5; 7 nucleotides match TRBD1. CDR3 length equals 13 residues. Germline values: CDR1 DFQATT, CDR2 SNEGSKA (reference sequence). J lost 0 bases, V lost 4 bases, and 2 bases had no gene match. The CDR3 coding sequence is TGCAGTGCTATGGACAGGTACCAAGAGACCCAGTACTTC. This gives the protein CSAMDRYQETQYF.

There are many counts of this clonotype. The V and J genes are TRBV7-9 and TRBJ2-5; TRBD1 might be the D (8 bases). Trimming pared 5 bases from V and 3 bases from J, leaving 16 bases between. Germline loops: CDR1 SEHNR, CDR2 FQNEAQ (reference sequence). This CDR3 comprises 15 residues. The CDR3 is CASSAYRGGEETQYF. The CDR3 nucleotides read TGTGCCAGCAGCGCCTACAGGGGGGGCGAAGAGACCCAGTACTTC.

About this clonotype itself: One end of the junction fails to match germline, which may point to a read error. The chain is built from TRBV3-1 and TRBJ2-3; 7 bases agree with TRBD2. Per germline, CDR1 LGHDT and CDR2 YNNKEL (reference sequence). The CDR3 contains 18 residues. The CDR3 DNA reads TGTGCCACCAGCCAGAACGCCCGGCAGGGACTAAACACAGATACGCAGTATTTT. Amino acids: CATSQNARQGLNTDTQYF.

This clonotype was seen ten or more times. This sequence joins TRBV20-1 and TRBJ2-5; tentatively, D is TRBD1 (6 bases). Looked up from germline, CDR1 is DFQATT and CDR2 is SNEGSKA (reference sequence). The CDR3 sequence is 13 residues long. V was clipped by 1 base and J by 5 bases, with 11 bases between them. CDR3: CSARVTGRETQYF. The CDR3 nucleotides read TGCAGTGCTAGAGTTACAGGGCGGGAGACCCAGTACTTC.

This clonotype was observed a handful of times. This chain links TRBV12-3 or TRBV12-4 with TRBJ2-7, with D perhaps TRBD1 (6 bases). The CDR3 sequence is 14 residues long. V was cut by 4 bases and J by 6 bases, with 16 bases left in between. The CDR3 here is CASSSPARGGEQYF. The CDR3 DNA is TGTGCCAGCAGTTCCCCGGCGCGAGGGGGCGAGCAGTACTTC.

This clonotype was counted a few times. CDR3 sequence reads: CASSPWTYEQYF. The DNA of the CDR3 is TGTGCCAGCAGCCCGTGGACTTACGAGCAGTACTTC. The rearrangement joins TRBV7-9 to TRBJ2-7; TRBD2 might be the D (5 bases). The CDR3 has 12 residues. The germline gives CDR1 SEHNR, CDR2 FQNEAQ (reference sequence). Trimming took 5 bases from V and 4 from J, leaving 9 bases between them.

In the case of this clonotype: Given a much more abundant clone one base away, this may be a read error. The rearrangement links TRBV12-3 or TRBV12-4 to TRBJ2-1; D unclear. V dropped 1 base and J dropped 12 bases, with 13 bases sitting between them. This CDR3 has 13 residues. CDR3 nucleotides: TGTGCCAGCAGTTTAGAGATAGTCGATGCGCAGTTCTTC. This encodes CASSLEIVDAQFF.

Ten or more counts support this clonotype. V and J are TRBV11-2 and TRBJ2-5; TRBD2 matches 12 bases. From germline, CDR1 is SGHAT and CDR2 FQNNGV. After removal of 5 bases from V and 3 bases from J, the junction contained 4 bases not matched to a gene. The CDR3 consists of 15 residues. CDR3 region: CASSPSSGREETQYF. Here the CDR3 DNA reads TGTGCCAGCAGCCCCTCTAGCGGGAGGGAAGAGACCCAGTACTTC.

This clonotype was seen at least ten times. The CDR3, as DNA: TGCGCCAGCAGCCAACCTAGACAGGGTCTTAACTATGGCTACACCTTC. It codes for CASSQPRQGLNYGYTF. The V and J genes are TRBV4-1 and TRBJ1-2; 7 nucleotides align to TRBD1. CDR3 size: 16 residues. CDR1 MGHRA and CDR2 YSYEKL come from the germline V gene. J gave up 1 base and V 2 bases, and 7 bases lay outside the gene matches.

This clonotype has a count of ten or more. V and J are TRBV29-1 and TRBJ1-1, with D hard to call. This CDR3 is 11 amino acids long. The germline V gene encodes CDR1 SQVTM and CDR2 ANQGSEA. Trimming cost V 4 bases and J 0 bases, with 3 bases left between them. CDR3 sequence (DNA): TGCAGCGTTGCGGTGAACACTGAAGCTTTCTTT. This codes for CSVAVNTEAFF.

In this sample, this clonotype turned up many times. This chain uses TRBV4-1 with TRBJ2-5; TRBD2 matches at 8 bases. This CDR3 is 17 amino acids long. After removal of 1 base from V and 1 base from J, the junction contained 8 bases not matched to a gene. Looked up from germline, CDR1 is MGHRA and CDR2 is YSYEKL. In nucleotides, the CDR3 is TGCGCCAGCAGCCAAGGGCCAGCGGGAGTTGGCCAAGAGACCCAGTACTTC. Amino acid sequence: CASSQGPAGVGQETQYF.

Many counts were recorded for this clonotype. V gene TRBV5-1 combines with J gene TRBJ1-1; D ambiguous. V was shortened by 4 bases and J by 1 base, with 11 bases between the two germline ends. Germline V gene sequence: CDR1 SGHRS, CDR2 YFSETQ. This CDR3 spans 14 amino acids. Here the CDR3 DNA reads TGCGCCAGCAGCCTCAACCCGACGAACACTGAAGCTTTCTTT. Its protein is CASSLNPTNTEAFF.

This clonotype was counted at least ten times. The J gene is TRBJ2-7, the V gene TRBV7-9; no reliable D call. CDR1 and CDR2 (germline): SEHNR, FQNEAQ (reference sequence). The CDR3 has 14 residues. Trimming took 3 bases from V and 0 from J, leaving 9 bases between them. The CDR3 coding sequence is TGTGCCAGCAGCTTGATACAGAACTCCTACGAGCAGTACTTC. Protein sequence: CASSLIQNSYEQYF.

This clonotype appeared many times. The chain combines TRBV12-3 or TRBV12-4 with TRBJ2-5; 8 bases fit TRBD2. This CDR3 is built from 14 residues. V gave up 5 bases and J gave up 2 bases; unmatched junction bases: 4. CDR3 in DNA: TGTGCCAGCAGTGCTAGCGGGTCTCAAGAGACCCAGTACTTC. The encoded protein is CASSASGSQETQYF.

This clonotype was seen repeatedly, ten times or more. The V call is TRBV5-1, the J call TRBJ2-1; 12 nucleotides agree with TRBD2. CDR1 is SGHRS and CDR2 is YFSETQ in the germline V gene. This CDR3 spans 19 amino acids. Losses at the gene ends were 6 bases for V and 5 bases for J; bases not matched to a gene: 18. The CDR3 DNA follows: TGCGCCAGCACCCCCTTTTCTAGCGGGAGGGCCTTTTTAGACAATGAGCAGTTCTTC. This translates into CASTPFSSGRAFLDNEQFF.

The rearrangement joins TRBV9 to TRBJ2-6; 11 bases align to TRBD2. The germline V gene has CDR1 SGDLS and CDR2 YYNGEE. After removal of 0 bases from V and 3 bases from J, the junction contained 5 bases not matched to a gene. The length of the CDR3 is 18 residues. CDR3 in DNA: TGTGCCAGCAGCGTAGGTAGCGGGAGGGCCGGTGGGGCCAACGTCCTGACTTTC. The encoded protein is CASSVGSGRAGGANVLTF.

This clonotype was seen at least ten times. The chain has TRBV7-9 and TRBJ1-6, with D uncertain. The ends were cut back, 10 bases at V and 1 base at J, with 11 bases in the middle. The CDR3 loop spans 14 amino acids. Germline CDR1 is SEHNR and CDR2 is FQNEAQ (reference sequence). CDR3 nucleotides: TGTGCCACTGACAAGGATTCCTATAATTCACCCCTCCACTTT. Amino acids: CATDKDSYNSPLHF.

This sequence joins TRBV5-1 and TRBJ1-2; TRBD1 is a possible D gene (5 bases). CDR1 and CDR2 from the germline V gene are SGHRS and YFSETQ. CDR3 size: 14 residues. V dropped 0 bases and J dropped 7 bases, with 13 bases sitting between them. As DNA, the CDR3 is TGCGCCAGCAGCTTGGGCCCGACAGCTGGTGGCTACACCTTC. Translated, it gives CASSLGPTAGGYTF.

This chain uses TRBV30 with TRBJ2-2, with D hard to call. The CDR3 has 14 residues. CDR1 GTSNPN and CDR2 SVGIG come from the germline V gene (reference sequence). Trimming took 2 bases from V and 7 from J, leaving 14 bases between them. The CDR3 spells CAWSWFSGIGELFF. In nucleotides, the CDR3 is TGTGCCTGGAGTTGGTTCTCGGGCATCGGGGAGCTGTTTTTT.